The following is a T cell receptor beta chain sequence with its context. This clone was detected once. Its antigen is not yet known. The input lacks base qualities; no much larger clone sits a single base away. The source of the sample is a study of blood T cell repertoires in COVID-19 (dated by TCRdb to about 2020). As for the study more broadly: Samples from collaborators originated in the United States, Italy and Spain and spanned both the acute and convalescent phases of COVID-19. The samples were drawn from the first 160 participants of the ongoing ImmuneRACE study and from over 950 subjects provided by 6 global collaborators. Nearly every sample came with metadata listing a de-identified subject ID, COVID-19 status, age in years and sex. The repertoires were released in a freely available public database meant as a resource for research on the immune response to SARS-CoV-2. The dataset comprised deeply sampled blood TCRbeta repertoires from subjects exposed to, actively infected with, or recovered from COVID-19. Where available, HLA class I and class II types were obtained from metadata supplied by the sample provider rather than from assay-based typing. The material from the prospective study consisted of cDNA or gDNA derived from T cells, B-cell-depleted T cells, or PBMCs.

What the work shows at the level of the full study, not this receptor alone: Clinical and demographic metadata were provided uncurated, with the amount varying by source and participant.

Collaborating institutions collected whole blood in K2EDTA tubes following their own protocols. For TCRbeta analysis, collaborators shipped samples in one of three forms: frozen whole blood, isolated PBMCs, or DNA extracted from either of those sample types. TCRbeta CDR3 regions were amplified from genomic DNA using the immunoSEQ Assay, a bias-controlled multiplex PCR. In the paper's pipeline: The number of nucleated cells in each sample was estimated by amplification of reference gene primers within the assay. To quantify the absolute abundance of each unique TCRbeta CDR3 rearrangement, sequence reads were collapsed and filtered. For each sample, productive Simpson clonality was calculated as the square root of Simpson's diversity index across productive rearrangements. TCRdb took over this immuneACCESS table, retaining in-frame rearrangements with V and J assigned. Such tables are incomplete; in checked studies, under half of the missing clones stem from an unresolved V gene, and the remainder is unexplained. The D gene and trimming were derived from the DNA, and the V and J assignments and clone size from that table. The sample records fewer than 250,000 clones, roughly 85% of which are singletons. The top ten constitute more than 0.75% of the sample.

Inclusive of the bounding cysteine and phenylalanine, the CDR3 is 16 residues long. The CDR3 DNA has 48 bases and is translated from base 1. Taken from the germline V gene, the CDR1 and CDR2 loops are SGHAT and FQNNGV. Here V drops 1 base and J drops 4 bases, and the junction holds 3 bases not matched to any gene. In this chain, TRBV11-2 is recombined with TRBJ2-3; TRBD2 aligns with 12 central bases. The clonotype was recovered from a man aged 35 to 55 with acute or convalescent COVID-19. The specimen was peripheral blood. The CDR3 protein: CASSLAPSGGADTQYF. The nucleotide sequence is TGTGCCAGCAGCTTAGCCCCTAGCGGGGGGGCAGATACGCAGTATTTT. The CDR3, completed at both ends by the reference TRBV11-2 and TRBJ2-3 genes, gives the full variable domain EAGVAQSPRYKIIEKRQSVAFWCNPISGHATLYWYQQILGQGPKLLIQFQNNGVVDDSQLPKDRFSAERLKGVDSTLKIQPAKLEDSAVYLCASSLAPSGGADTQYFGPGTRLTVL.